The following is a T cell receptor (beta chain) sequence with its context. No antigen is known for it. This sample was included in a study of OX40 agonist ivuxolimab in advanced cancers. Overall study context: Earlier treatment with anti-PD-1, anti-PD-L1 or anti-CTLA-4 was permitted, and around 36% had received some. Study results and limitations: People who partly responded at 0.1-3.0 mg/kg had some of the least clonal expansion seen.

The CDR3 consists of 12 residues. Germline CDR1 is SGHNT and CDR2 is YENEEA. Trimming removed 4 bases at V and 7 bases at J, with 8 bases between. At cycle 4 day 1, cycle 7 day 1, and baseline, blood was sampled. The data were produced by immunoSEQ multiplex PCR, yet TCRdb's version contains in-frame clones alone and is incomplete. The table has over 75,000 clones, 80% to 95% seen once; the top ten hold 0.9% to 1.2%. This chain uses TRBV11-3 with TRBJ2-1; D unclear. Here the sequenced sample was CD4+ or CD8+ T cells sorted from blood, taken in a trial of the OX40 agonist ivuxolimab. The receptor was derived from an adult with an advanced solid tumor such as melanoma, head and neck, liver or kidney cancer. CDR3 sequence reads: CASSSRGNEQFF. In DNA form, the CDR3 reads TGTGCCAGCAGCTCCCGAGGTAATGAGCAGTTCTTC.